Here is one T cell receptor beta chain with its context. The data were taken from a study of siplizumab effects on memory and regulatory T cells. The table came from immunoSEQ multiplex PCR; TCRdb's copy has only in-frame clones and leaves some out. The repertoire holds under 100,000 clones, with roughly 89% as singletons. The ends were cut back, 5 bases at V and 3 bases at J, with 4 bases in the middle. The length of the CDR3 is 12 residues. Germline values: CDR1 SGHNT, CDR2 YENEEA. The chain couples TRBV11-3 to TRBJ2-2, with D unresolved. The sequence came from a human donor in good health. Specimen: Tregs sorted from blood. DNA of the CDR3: TGTGCCAGCAGCATCCACACCGGGGAGCTGTTTTTT. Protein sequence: CASSIHTGELFF.